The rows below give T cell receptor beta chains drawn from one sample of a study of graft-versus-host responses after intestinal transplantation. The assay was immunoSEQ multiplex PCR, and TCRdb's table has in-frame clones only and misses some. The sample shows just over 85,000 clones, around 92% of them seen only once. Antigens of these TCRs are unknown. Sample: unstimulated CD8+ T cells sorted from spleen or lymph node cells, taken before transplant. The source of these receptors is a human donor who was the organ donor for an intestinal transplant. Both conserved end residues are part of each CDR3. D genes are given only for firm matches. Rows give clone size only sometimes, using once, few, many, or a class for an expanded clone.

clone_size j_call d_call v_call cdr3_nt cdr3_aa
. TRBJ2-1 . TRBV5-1 TGCGCCAGCAGCGCACGACCCGGCGGTAGCTCCTACAATGAGCAGTTCTTC CASSARPGGSSYNEQFF
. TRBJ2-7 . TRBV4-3 TGCGCCAGTAGCCAGGGGCTCGGCAACTACGAGCAGTACTTC CASSQGLGNYEQYF
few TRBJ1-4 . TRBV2 TGTGCCAGCAGTGAAGGAGTTGCAACTAATGAAAAACTGTTTTTT CASSEGVATNEKLFF
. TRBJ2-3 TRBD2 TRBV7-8 TGTGCCAGCAGCTTACCACTACGGACGAAGACTAGCGGGGAACCAGATACGCAGTATTTT CASSLPLRTKTSGEPDTQYF
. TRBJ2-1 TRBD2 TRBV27 TGTGCCAGCACCTTGGGGGGGAGCTCCTACAATGAGCAGTTCTTC CASTLGGSSYNEQFF
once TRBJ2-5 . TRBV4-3 TGCGCCAGCAGCCAAGGGCTAGGGGAAGAGACCCAGTACTTC CASSQGLGEETQYF
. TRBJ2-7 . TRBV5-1 TGCGCCAGCAGCTTGGGGGGCAGCTCCTACGAGCAGTACTTC CASSLGGSSYEQYF
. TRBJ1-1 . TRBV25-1 TGTGCCAGCAGTGATTCCAAAACGGTCGTTTTCTTT CASSDSKTVVFF
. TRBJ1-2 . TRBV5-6 TGTGCCAGCAGCCAGGACGGGGGGGGGCCATATGGCTACACCTTC CASSQDGGGPYGYTF
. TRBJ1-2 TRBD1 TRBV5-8 TGTGCCAGCACAGGGACAGACAACTATGGCTACACCTTC CASTGTDNYGYTF
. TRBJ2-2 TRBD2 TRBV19 TGTGCCAGTAGTATTCCGGTCACTAGCGGGGGATTTTGGACCGGGGAGCTGTTTTTT CASSIPVTSGGFWTGELFF
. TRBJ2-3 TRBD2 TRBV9 TGTGCCAGCAGCCTAGCTACTAGCGGGGGACTGGATTTT CASSLATSGGLDF
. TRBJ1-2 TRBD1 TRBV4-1 TGCGCCAGCAGCCACCACCGGGACAGGGATGAAAGGAACTATGGCTACACCTTC CASSHHRDRDERNYGYTF
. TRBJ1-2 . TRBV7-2 TGTGCCAGCAGCCAAAACGAGTTCGGCGGCGGGGACCGAGGAGGGGGCTACACCTTC CASSQNEFGGGDRGGGYTF
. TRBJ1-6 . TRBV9 TGTGCCAGCAGCGTAGGGGGGCGTAATTCACCCCTCCACTTT CASSVGGRNSPLHF
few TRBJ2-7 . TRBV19 TGTGCCAGTAGTATAGCGGGGGACCCAAACGAGCAGTACTTC CASSIAGDPNEQYF
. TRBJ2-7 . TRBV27 TGTGCCAGCAAAAACCTGGGGGCAAATCGATTC CASKNLGANRF
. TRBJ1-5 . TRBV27 TGTGCCAGCAGTCCGAACAGGGCAAATCAGCCCCAGCATTTT CASSPNRANQPQHF
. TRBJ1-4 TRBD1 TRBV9 TGTGCCAGCAGCGTGGACAGGGATGGGGGTGAAAAACTGTTTTTT CASSVDRDGGEKLFF
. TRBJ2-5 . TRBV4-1 TGCGCCAGCAGCCCTTCGGGGGAGACCCAGTACTTC CASSPSGETQYF
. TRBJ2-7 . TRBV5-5 TGTGCCAGCAGCTTGTGGCAGGGTTTCGACGCGCAGTACTTC CASSLWQGFDAQYF
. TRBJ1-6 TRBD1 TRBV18 TGTGCCAGCTCACCAGGGACAGGCAATTCACCCCTCCACTTT CASSPGTGNSPLHF
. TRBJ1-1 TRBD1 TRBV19 TGTGCCACGGGACAGGGTGGAACTGAAGCTTTCTTT CATGQGGTEAFF
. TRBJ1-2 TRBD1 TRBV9 TGTGCCAGCAGCTCCCAACAGGGGATCTCCTATGGCTACACCTTC CASSSQQGISYGYTF
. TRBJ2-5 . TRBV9 TGTGCCAGCAGCGTAGTTGGTGGAGAAGAGACCCAGTACTTC CASSVVGGEETQYF
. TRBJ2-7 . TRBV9 TGTGCCAGCAGCGCATACTCGTCGCCCTACGAGCAGTACTTC CASSAYSSPYEQYF
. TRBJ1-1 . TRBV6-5 TGTGCCAGCAGAACCGGGACAGAAGCTTTCTTT CASRTGTEAFF
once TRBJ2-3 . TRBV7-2 TGTGCCAGCAGCTTAGCGGGGGGGCCCAAAGATACGCAGTATTTT CASSLAGGPKDTQYF
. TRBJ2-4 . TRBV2 TGTGCCAGCAGTGAAAGGGGCAGGGTTCACGCCAAAAACATTCAGTACTTC CASSERGRVHAKNIQYF
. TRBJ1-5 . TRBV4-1 TGCGCCAGCAGCCAAGATTATAGCAATCAGCCCCAGCATTTT CASSQDYSNQPQHF
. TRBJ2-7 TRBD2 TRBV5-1 TGCGCCAGCAGCGCCTATAGCGGGGGCTACGAGCAGTACTTC CASSAYSGGYEQYF
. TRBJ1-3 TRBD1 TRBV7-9 TGTGCCAGCAGCTTAAAGGGGGCAAGGGGAAACACCATATATTTT CASSLKGARGNTIYF
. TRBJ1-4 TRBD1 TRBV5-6 TGTGCCAGCAGCCATGCCTCAGACAGGGTGGATGAAAAACTGTTTTTT CASSHASDRVDEKLFF
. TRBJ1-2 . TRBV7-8 TGTGCCAGCAGCCACCCGGGACTAAACTATGGCTACACCTTC CASSHPGLNYGYTF
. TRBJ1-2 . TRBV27 TGTGCCAGCAGTCGCGTAAAAGGGGGCTATGGCTACACCTTC CASSRVKGGYGYTF
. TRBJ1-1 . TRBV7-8 TGTGCCAGCAGCTCGACACTGAACCCTGAAGCTTTCTTT CASSSTLNPEAFF
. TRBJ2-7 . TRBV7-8 TGTGCCAGCAGCTCCCCTGCCTACGAGCAGTACTTC CASSSPAYEQYF
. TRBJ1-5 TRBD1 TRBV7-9 TGTGCCAGCAGCTCAACAGGGGAGAGCAATCAGCCCCAGCATTTT CASSSTGESNQPQHF
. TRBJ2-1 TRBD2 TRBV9 TGTGCCAGCAGCCTTCGGACTAGCGGGGGAGGGTACAATGAGCAGTTCTTC CASSLRTSGGGYNEQFF
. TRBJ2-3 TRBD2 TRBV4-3 TGCGCCAGCAGCCAAGATCTAGCGGGGGCCCTCACAGATACGCAGTATTTT CASSQDLAGALTDTQYF
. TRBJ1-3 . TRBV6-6 TGTGCCAGCAGTTACTGGCGGATCTCTGGAAACACCATATATTTT CASSYWRISGNTIYF
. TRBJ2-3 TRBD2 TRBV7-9 TGTGCCAGCAGCCGCGGGGGAACAGATACGCAGTATTTT CASSRGGTDTQYF
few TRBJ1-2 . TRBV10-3 TGTGCCATCAGTGATTGGCAGGAGGGCTATGGCTACACCTTC CAISDWQEGYGYTF
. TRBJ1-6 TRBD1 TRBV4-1 TGCGCCAGCAGCCAAGGGACAGGGGATTCACCCCTCCACTTT CASSQGTGDSPLHF
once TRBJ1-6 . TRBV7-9 TGTGCCAGCACCCTAAGCAGGGACTCCTATAATTCACCCCTCCACTTT CASTLSRDSYNSPLHF
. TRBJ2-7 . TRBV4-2 TGTGCCAGCAGCCAAGATGTAACAGGTGACTACGAGCAGTACTTC CASSQDVTGDYEQYF
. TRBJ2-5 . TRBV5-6 TGTGCCAGCAGCTTGTCAGGGGTGGCCCGCCAAGAGACCCAGTACTTC CASSLSGVARQETQYF
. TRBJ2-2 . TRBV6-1 TGTGCCAGCAGCTTGGCGGGGTCGGGCGGGGAGCTGTTTTTT CASSLAGSGGELFF
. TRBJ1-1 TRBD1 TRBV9 TGTGCCAGCAGCGCCAGTAACTCCGGGACAGGGAGAGCTTTCTTT CASSASNSGTGRAFF
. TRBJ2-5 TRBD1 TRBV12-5 TGTGCTAGTGGTTTGGTCCCCCCCGACAGGGAAGGAGAGACCCAGTACTTC CASGLVPPDREGETQYF
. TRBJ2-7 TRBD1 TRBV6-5 TGTGCCAGCAGGTATACCGGGACAGAACTGTACGAGCAGTACTTC CASRYTGTELYEQYF
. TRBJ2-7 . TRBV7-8 TGTGCCAGCAGCTCCCGGGACTTCTCCTACGAGCAGTACTTC CASSSRDFSYEQYF
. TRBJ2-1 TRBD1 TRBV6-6 TGTGCCAGCAATATACGGGACAGGAGTTTCTATGAGCAGTTCTTC CASNIRDRSFYEQFF
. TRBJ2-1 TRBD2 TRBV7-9 TGTGCCAGCAGCTTGGGACTAGCGGGGCCGGAGCAGTTCTTC CASSLGLAGPEQFF
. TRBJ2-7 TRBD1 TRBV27 TGTGCCAGCAGGACCGGGACAGGGACCTACGAGCAGTACTTC CASRTGTGTYEQYF
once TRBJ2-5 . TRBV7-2 TGTGCCAGCAGCTTAACATTGGGGCTAGAGACCCAGTACTTC CASSLTLGLETQYF
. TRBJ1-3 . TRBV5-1 TGCGCCAGCAGCTTGGGGGGCAGCTCTGGAAACACCATATATTTT CASSLGGSSGNTIYF
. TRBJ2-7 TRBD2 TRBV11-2 TGTGCCAGCAGCTTAGGCCAACTAGCGACCAGCTCCTACGAGCAGTACTTC CASSLGQLATSSYEQYF
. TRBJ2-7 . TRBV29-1 TGCAGCGTTGAAAGCCCGTCCTACGAGCAGTACTTC CSVESPSYEQYF